The 19 T cell receptor beta chains listed next were all sequenced from one sample in a study of T-cell memory formation after mild COVID-19. A single record per CDR3 protein comes from TCRdb applying MiXCR to the 5' RACE reads. This sample yields about 270,000 distinct CDR3 sequences, of which about 20% are seen a single time; roughly 23% belongs to the top ten. The sample consisted of PBMCs or a T cell subset sorted from them (not recorded which). The receptor set was obtained from a man between 18 and 29 years old who had mild COVID-19 (a few samples of this study predate the infection). Cell type and time point are not known.

This clonotype was counted at least ten times. V is TRBV5-1 and J is TRBJ1-5; tentatively, D is TRBD1 (5 bases). The CDR3 has 14 amino acids. Trimming removed 2 bases at V and 5 bases at J, with 11 bases between. Germline V lookup: CDR1 SGHRS, CDR2 YFSETQ. The CDR3 reads CASSFSGADQPQHF. The CDR3 DNA reads as TGCGCCAGCAGCTTCAGTGGGGCAGATCAGCCCCAGCATTTT. Variable domain in full (rest from reference TRBV5-1 and TRBJ1-5): KAGVTQTPRYLIKTRGQQVTLSCSPISGHRSVSWYQQTPGQGLQFLFEYFSETQRNKGNFPGRFSGRQFSNSRSEMNVSTLELGDSALYLCASSFSGADQPQHFGDGTRLSIL.

This clonotype was recorded at least ten times. J is TRBJ1-2 and V is TRBV19; tentative D call: TRBD1 (5 bases). Trimming took 10 bases from V and 3 from J, leaving 18 bases between them. The V gene's germline CDR1 is LNHDA and CDR2 SQIVND (reference sequence). The CDR3 is 14 residues long. CDR3 nucleotide sequence: TGTGCCACCGCGGTTGACTCAGGGTACTATGGCTACACCTTC. This codes for CATAVDSGYYGYTF.

The table lists this clonotype with a few counts. This chain links TRBV19 with TRBJ1-4, with TRBD1 identical over 11 bases. Germline V lookup: CDR1 LNHDA, CDR2 SQIVND (reference sequence). The CDR3 has 19 amino acids. V lost 8 bases and J lost 0; bases outside the gene matches: 14. The CDR3 spells CASSSRRTGGYATNEKLFF. In DNA, the CDR3 is TGTGCCAGTTCCTCCCGCCGGACAGGGGGCTACGCAACTAATGAAAAACTGTTTTTT.

This clonotype was detected only a few times. V is TRBV7-3 and J is TRBJ1-1; D ambiguous. The CDR3 runs to 13 residues. In germline, CDR1 is SGHTA, CDR2 FQGTGA. V gave up 0 bases and J gave up 4 bases, with 6 bases separating them. The CDR3 bases are TGTGCCAGCAGCTTAACCCCTAGCACTGAAGCTTTCTTT. This translates into CASSLTPSTEAFF.

The chain uses TRBV23-1 and TRBJ2-6; unclear D gene. TRBV23-1 carries the ORF label, with uncertain function. This CDR3 is 20 amino acids long. Trimming took 4 bases from V and 0 from J, leaving 22 bases between them. CDR3 sequence reads: CASSRFVSRLTLSGANVLTF. CDR3 in DNA: TGCGCCAGCAGTCGGTTTGTGAGCAGGCTCACTCTCTCTGGGGCCAACGTCCTGACTTTC.

The chain joins TRBV5-5 to TRBJ1-4, with TRBD1 as a possible D gene (5 bases). Germline V gene sequence: CDR1 SGHKS, CDR2 YYEKEE (reference sequence). Trimming removed 6 bases from V and 7 bases from J, with 13 bases in between. The CDR3 spans 13 residues. CDR3 amino acids: CASNIIQGEKLFF. The DNA for the CDR3 is TGTGCCAGCAACATCATCCAGGGTGAAAAACTGTTTTTT.

J is TRBJ2-6 and V is TRBV20-1, with D maybe TRBD1 (5 bases). There are 11 residues in the CDR3. CDR1 is DFQATT, CDR2 SNEGSKA, per germline (reference sequence). CDR3 in amino acids: CGASGANVLTF. The CDR3 DNA sequence: TGCGGGGCCTCTGGGGCCAACGTCCTGACTTTC.

This clonotype was counted only a few times. The chain is built from TRBV7-2 and TRBJ2-1, with D hard to call. There are 13 residues in the CDR3. The V gene's germline CDR1 is SGHTA and CDR2 FQGNSA. V was shortened by 4 bases and J by 7 bases, with 11 bases between the two germline ends. The CDR3 region has the DNA TGTGCCAGCAGCTCCAGTACTCTGAATGAGCAGTTCTTC. It is translated as CASSSSTLNEQFF.

This clonotype was counted a few times. V is TRBV10-2 and J is TRBJ2-7; the match to TRBD2 covers 9 bases. The CDR3 contains 14 residues. Germline CDR1 is WSHSY and CDR2 is SAAADI. The trim removed 8 bases at V and 3 bases at J, leaving 8 bases unmatched. In DNA form, the CDR3 reads TGCGCCAGCGTGAGCGGGGGGACCGACTACGAGCAGTACGTC. This gives the protein CASVSGGTDYEQYV.

There are a few counts of this clonotype. The rearrangement joins TRBV6-5 to TRBJ1-6, with D unclear. Germline-derived CDR1 and CDR2 are MNHEY and SVGAGI. The CDR3 spans 15 residues. The germline V and J ends were trimmed by 5 bases and 2 bases, with 10 bases remaining between them. CDR3 amino acids: CASSPISAYNSPLHF. In nucleotides, the CDR3 is TGTGCCAGCAGTCCAATCAGTGCCTATAATTCACCCCTCCACTTT.

There are a few counts of this clonotype. The rearrangement links TRBV4-1 to TRBJ2-1; possibly TRBD1 for D (6 bases). V dropped 5 bases and J dropped 10 bases, with 12 bases sitting between them. The CDR3 covers 12 residues. Germline V gene sequence: CDR1 MGHRA, CDR2 YSYEKL. In nucleotides, the CDR3 is TGCGCCAGCAGCACACAGGGTAGCGAGCAGTTCTTC. Residues: CASSTQGSEQFF.

The chain recombines TRBV4-1 with TRBJ1-2, with D possibly TRBD1 on 5 matching bases. Germline V gene lookup returns CDR1 MGHRA and CDR2 YSYEKL. The CDR3 has 14 amino acids. Trimming shortened V by 1 base and J by 4 bases, and 10 bases separated the two germline ends. The CDR3: CASSQAFGTYGYTF. CDR3 DNA: TGCGCCAGCAGCCAAGCTTTCGGGACCTATGGCTACACCTTC.

CDR3: CASSLVEGQPQHF. The CDR3 bases are TGTGCCAGCAGTTTGGTTGAGGGTCAGCCCCAGCATTTT. The rearrangement joins TRBV12-3 or TRBV12-4 to TRBJ1-5; D not certain. This CDR3 comprises 13 residues. V lost 3 bases and J lost 6, with 9 bases in between.

This clonotype was observed a handful of times. The V gene is TRBV5-1, the J gene TRBJ2-3; a weak D match, TRBD2 (6 bases). V was clipped by 4 bases and J by 0 bases, with 9 bases between them. This CDR3 contains 14 residues. CDR1 SGHRS and CDR2 YFSETQ come from the germline V gene. The CDR3 reads CASSTGESTDTQYF. The CDR3 coding sequence is TGCGCCAGCAGCACGGGGGAAAGCACAGATACGCAGTATTTT.

V usage is TRBV28 and J usage is TRBJ1-1; D not certain. Between the trimmed V and J ends, which lost 6 bases and 3 bases, there was a span of 11 bases. The CDR3 has 13 amino acids. Per germline, CDR1 MDHEN and CDR2 SYDVKM. CDR3 nucleotides: TGTGCCAGCAGGCCCCAGCCGGACACTGAAGCTTTCTTT. Its translation is CASRPQPDTEAFF. Based on the CDR3 plus reference TRBV28 and TRBJ1-1, the full variable domain is DVKVTQSSRYLVKRTGEKVFLECVQDMDHENMFWYRQDPGLGLRLIYFSYDVKMKEKGDIPEGYSVSREKKERFSLILESASTNQTSMYLCASRPQPDTEAFFGQGTRLTVV.

The chain couples TRBV7-9 to TRBJ2-5; 10 bases map to TRBD1. Germline V gives CDR1 SEHNR, CDR2 FQNEAQ (reference sequence). The CDR3 is 16 residues long. The trim removed 5 bases at V and 1 base at J, leaving 7 bases unmatched. Here the CDR3 reads CASSELGQGIQETQYF. CDR3 sequence (DNA): TGTGCCAGCAGCGAGTTGGGACAGGGGATCCAAGAGACCCAGTACTTC.

This clonotype was picked up a small number of times. The V call is TRBV6-2 or TRBV6-3, the J call TRBJ2-5, with 14 bases identical to TRBD2. The CDR3 extends over 16 amino acids. CDR1 is MNHEY and CDR2 is SVGEGT in the germline V gene. After removal of 6 bases from V and 5 bases from J, the junction contained 8 bases not matched to a gene. CDR3 amino acids: CASRRLAGGPRETQYF. The CDR3 DNA is TGTGCCAGCAGGAGACTAGCGGGGGGGCCGCGGGAGACCCAGTACTTC.

The chain carries TRBV10-3 and TRBJ1-2; weak D call: TRBD1 (6 bases). The germline V gene has CDR1 ENHRY and CDR2 SYGVKD. Trimming pared 10 bases from V and 5 bases from J, leaving 11 bases between. The CDR3 is 11 amino acids. Here the CDR3 reads CATATGYGYTF. The CDR3 region has the DNA TGTGCCACCGCTACAGGGTATGGCTACACCTTC.

The rearrangement uses TRBV7-2 and TRBJ1-5; D uncertain. Germline V CDR1 and CDR2: SGHTA, FQGNSA. V lost 6 bases, J lost 2 bases, and 11 bases lay in between. CDR3 length: 14 amino acids. The DNA of the CDR3 is TGTGCCAGCAGGTGGACGGGCGGCAATCAGCCCCAGCATTTT. It codes for CASRWTGGNQPQHF.